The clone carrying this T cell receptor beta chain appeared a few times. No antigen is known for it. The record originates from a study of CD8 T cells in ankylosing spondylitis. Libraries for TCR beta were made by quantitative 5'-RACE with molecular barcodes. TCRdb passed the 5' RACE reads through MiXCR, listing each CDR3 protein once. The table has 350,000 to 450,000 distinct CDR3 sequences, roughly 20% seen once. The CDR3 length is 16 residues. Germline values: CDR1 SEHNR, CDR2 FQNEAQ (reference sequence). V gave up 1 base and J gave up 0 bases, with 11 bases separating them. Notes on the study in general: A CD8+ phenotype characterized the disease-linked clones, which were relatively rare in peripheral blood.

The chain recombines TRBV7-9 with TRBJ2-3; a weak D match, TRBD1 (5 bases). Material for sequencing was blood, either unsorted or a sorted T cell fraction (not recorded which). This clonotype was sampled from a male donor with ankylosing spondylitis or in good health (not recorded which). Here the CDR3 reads CASSLGQWMSTDTQYF. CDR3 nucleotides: TGTGCCAGCAGCTTAGGACAGTGGATGAGCACAGATACGCAGTATTTT.